Shown below are 15 T cell receptor beta chains from a single sample sequenced in a study of blood T cell repertoires in COVID-19. Some clones are missing from TCRdb's copy, which holds only in-frame ones; the method was immunoSEQ multiplex PCR. The data contain 200,000 to 250,000 clones, roughly 89% of them singletons. Sequenced input: PBMCs or T cells enriched from blood (not recorded which). Receptor source: a woman aged 40 to 50 with acute COVID-19.

This clone was counted a single time. The chain links TRBV19 to TRBJ1-6, with no clear D. Trimming left V 7 bases short and J 8 bases short, with 24 bases between. Germline CDR1 is LNHDA and CDR2 is SQIVND (reference sequence). There are 17 residues in the CDR3. The CDR3, as DNA: TGTGCCAGTACGGATGGCAGGATGGGCCAATATCATTCACCCCTCCACTTT. This gives the protein CASTDGRMGQYHSPLHF.

The chain carries TRBV19 and TRBJ1-2, with D possibly TRBD1 on 6 matching bases. The CDR3 consists of 16 residues. Trimming took off 0 bases at V and 3 bases at J, with 14 bases between the two ends. Germline V lookup: CDR1 LNHDA, CDR2 SQIVND (reference sequence). CDR3 in DNA: TGTGCCAGTAGTATAGATAACAGGGCTCTGGACTATGGCTACACCTTC. Encoded protein: CASSIDNRALDYGYTF.

This clone occurred a few times. The V and J genes are TRBV7-2 and TRBJ1-2, with TRBD1 identical over 8 bases. The germline V gene has CDR1 SGHTA and CDR2 FQGNSA. This CDR3 is 15 amino acids long. V shed 4 bases, J shed 7 bases, and the junction held 11 bases outside the gene matches. The DNA of the CDR3 is TGTGCCAGCAGCTCCCTTTCAGGGGGCGCGGGTGGCTACACCTTC. It is translated as CASSSLSGGAGGYTF.

This chain joins TRBV5-1 and TRBJ1-4, with D possibly being TRBD1 (5 bases). The V gene's germline CDR1 is SGHRS and CDR2 YFSETQ. V lost 3 bases and J lost 5, with 14 bases in between. This CDR3 is 15 amino acids long. The CDR3 region is CASSWGDRENEKLFF. The DNA of the CDR3 is TGCGCCAGCAGCTGGGGGGACCGTGAAAATGAAAAACTGTTTTTT.

This rearrangement joins TRBV19 to TRBJ2-7; tentatively, D is TRBD1 (5 bases). The germline gives CDR1 LNHDA, CDR2 SQIVND (reference sequence). This CDR3 spans 13 amino acids. Trimming removed 6 bases from V and 2 bases from J, with 11 bases in between. This CDR3 is CASSEMTAYEQYF. Written as DNA, the CDR3 is TGTGCCAGTAGCGAGATGACAGCCTACGAGCAGTACTTC. The full variable domain, in which reference TRBV19 and TRBJ2-7 provide the parts outside the CDR3, is DGGITQSPKYLFRKEGQNVTLSCEQNLNHDAMYWYRQDPGQGLRLIYYSQIVNDFQKGDIAEGYSVSREKKESFPLTVTSAQKNPTAFYLCASSEMTAYEQYFGPGTRLTVT.

This clone was counted only a few times. J is TRBJ2-5 and V is TRBV5-1; D possibly corresponds to TRBD2 (5 bases). Per germline, CDR1 SGHRS and CDR2 YFSETQ. This CDR3 is built from 15 residues. Deletions cut 0 bases from V and 5 bases from J, with 14 bases between. The CDR3 here is CASSLVSTRGETQYF. CDR3 coding DNA: TGCGCCAGCAGCTTGGTTAGCACTCGAGGGGAGACCCAGTACTTC. The full variable domain, rest sourced from reference TRBV5-1 and TRBJ2-5, is KAGVTQTPRYLIKTRGQQVTLSCSPISGHRSVSWYQQTPGQGLQFLFEYFSETQRNKGNFPGRFSGRQFSNSRSEMNVSTLELGDSALYLCASSLVSTRGETQYFGPGTRLLVL.

The genes are TRBV3-1 (or the pseudogene TRBV3-2) and TRBJ1-1; D unresolved. Trimming left V 0 bases short and J 6 bases short, with 11 bases between. Germline lookup yields CDR1 LGHDT and CDR2 YNNKEL (reference sequence). The CDR3 is made up of 14 amino acids. The CDR3 spells CASSQDPQVPEAFF. CDR3 coding DNA: TGTGCCAGCAGCCAAGATCCGCAGGTCCCTGAAGCTTTCTTT.

The CDR3 spells CASSYYSGDLNEQFF. In DNA, the CDR3 is TGTGCCAGCAGTTACTATAGCGGGGACTTAAATGAGCAGTTCTTC. The chain uses TRBV6-5 and TRBJ2-1, with 8 bases matching TRBD2. The V gene end was trimmed by 1 base and the J gene end by 7 bases; junction bases not matched to a gene: 6. From germline, CDR1 is MNHEY and CDR2 SVGAGI. CDR3 length: 15 amino acids.

CDR3 loop: CASSPRGVGETQYF. CDR3 nucleotides: TGTGCCAGCTCACCCCGCGGGGTAGGAGAGACCCAGTACTTC. This sequence joins TRBV18 and TRBJ2-5; TRBD2 is a possible D gene (6 bases). Germline CDR1 and CDR2: KGHSH and LQKENI. V was trimmed by 3 bases and J by 4 bases, leaving 12 bases between them. The CDR3 spans 14 residues. Variable domain in full (rest from reference TRBV18 and TRBJ2-5): NAGVMQNPRHLVRRRGQEARLRCSPMKGHSHVYWYRQLPEEGLKFMVYLQKENIIDESGMPKERFSAEFPKEGPSILRIQQVVRGDSAAYFCASSPRGVGETQYFGPGTRLLVL.

This chain connects TRBV5-1 to TRBJ2-2; 8 positions match TRBD2. V shed 3 bases, J shed 1 base, and the junction held 2 bases outside the gene matches. Germline V gene sequence: CDR1 SGHRS, CDR2 YFSETQ. The CDR3 sequence is 15 residues long. As DNA, the CDR3 is TGCGCCAGCAGCTGGAGCGGGGGGAACACCGGGGAGCTGTTTTTT. Protein sequence: CASSWSGGNTGELFF. Variable domain in full (rest from reference TRBV5-1 and TRBJ2-2): KAGVTQTPRYLIKTRGQQVTLSCSPISGHRSVSWYQQTPGQGLQFLFEYFSETQRNKGNFPGRFSGRQFSNSRSEMNVSTLELGDSALYLCASSWSGGNTGELFFGEGSRLTVL.

The rearrangement links TRBV5-1 to TRBJ1-2; 8 positions match TRBD1. Germline loops: CDR1 SGHRS, CDR2 YFSETQ. The trim removed 4 bases at V and 7 bases at J, leaving 12 bases unmatched. The CDR3 sequence is 15 residues long. The CDR3 DNA sequence: TGCGCCAGCAGCGAGATTATTGGACAGGGCTCTGGCTACACCTTC. It specifies CASSEIIGQGSGYTF.

The chain joins TRBV19 to TRBJ2-1; D might be TRBD2 (7 bases). The ends were cut back, 3 bases at V and 9 bases at J, with 15 bases in the middle. This CDR3 is 14 amino acids long. Germline V gene lookup returns CDR1 LNHDA and CDR2 SQIVND (reference sequence). CDR3 residues: CASSIGAGEGEQFF. The CDR3 region has the DNA TGTGCCAGTAGTATTGGGGCAGGGGAGGGTGAGCAGTTCTTC.

The chain couples TRBV7-2 to TRBJ1-1; the match to TRBD1 covers 8 bases. Germline V gene sequence: CDR1 SGHTA, CDR2 FQGNSA. Trimming took 1 base from V and 4 from J; bases not matched to a gene: 5. The CDR3 has 15 amino acids. CDR3 residues: CASSLDQTGATEAFF. The DNA for the CDR3 is TGTGCCAGCAGCTTAGACCAGACAGGGGCCACTGAAGCTTTCTTT.

The chain is built from TRBV7-8 and TRBJ1-1; D gene uncertain. V was trimmed by 8 bases and J by 1 base, leaving 17 bases between them. The CDR3 extends over 15 amino acids. The germline V gene has CDR1 SGHVS and CDR2 FQNEAQ. CDR3 DNA sequence: TGTGCCAGCTGCCGGGCCCCCGGAGGGAACACTGAAGCTTTCTTT. Translated, it gives CASCRAPGGNTEAFF.

In this sample, this clone turned up many times. The chain links TRBV5-1 to TRBJ2-7; 7 bases agree with TRBD1. J was trimmed by 2 bases and V by 0 bases; bases with no gene match: 8. The CDR3 length is 16 residues. Germline values: CDR1 SGHRS, CDR2 YFSETQ. The CDR3 protein is CASSLGHRDSTYEQYF. Here the CDR3 DNA reads TGCGCCAGCAGCTTGGGCCACCGGGACAGCACCTACGAGCAGTACTTC.